Below are 25 T cell receptor beta chains sequenced from a single sample in a study of blood T cell repertoires in COVID-19. Using immunoSEQ multiplex PCR, the repertoire was profiled, and TCRdb retains in-frame clones only, with some absent. The data contain 200,000 to 250,000 clones, roughly 83% of them singletons. The sequenced material came from PBMCs or T cells enriched from blood (not recorded which). Receptors were obtained from a woman aged 40-49 years with acute COVID-19.

The chain links TRBV5-4 to TRBJ2-7; a possible D gene is TRBD1 (5 bases). Germline V lookup: CDR1 SGHNT, CDR2 YYREEE (reference sequence). The CDR3 totals 12 residues. The V and J ends lost 3 bases and 8 bases respectively, with 12 bases between them. The CDR3 loop reads CASSSSLGQQYF. CDR3 DNA: TGTGCCAGCAGCTCCTCCTTGGGGCAGCAGTACTTC.

This chain joins TRBV27 and TRBJ1-2; no clear D gene. With 2 bases removed from V and 4 bases from J, the gap between germline ends came to 8 bases. The CDR3 is made up of 13 amino acids. Germline CDR1 and CDR2: MNHEY and SMNVEV (reference sequence). In nucleotides, the CDR3 is TGTGCCAGCAGTTTAAACTATCGCTATGGCTACACCTTC. Protein: CASSLNYRYGYTF.

The chain couples TRBV6-5 to TRBJ1-1; 8 bases agree with TRBD1. The CDR3 sequence is 14 residues long. The germline V gene has CDR1 MNHEY and CDR2 SVGAGI. Trimming took 0 bases from V and 12 from J; bases not matched to a gene: 9. Here the CDR3 DNA reads TGTGCCAGCAGTTACTCAACCGGCCAGGGGGCTCCTTTCTTT. Amino acid sequence: CASSYSTGQGAPFF.

This clone was detected only a few times. This sequence joins TRBV7-9 and TRBJ2-7, with 7 bases identical to TRBD2. The CDR3 covers 13 residues. The V and J ends lost 4 bases and 3 bases, in that order; junction bases with no gene match: 3. CDR1 SEHNR and CDR2 FQNEAQ come from the germline V gene (reference sequence). The CDR3 here is CASSSGGNYEQYF. The CDR3 bases are TGTGCCAGCAGCTCGGGAGGCAACTACGAGCAGTACTTC.

V gene TRBV18 combines with J gene TRBJ1-3; the match to TRBD1 covers 7 bases. From germline, CDR1 is KGHSH and CDR2 LQKENI. The CDR3 is 18 residues long. The ends lost 3 bases at V and 6 bases at J; junction bases unmatched: 17. In nucleotides, the CDR3 is TGTGCCAGCTCACCCCAGGCCTTCACAGGGGTAGGCGAAAACACCATATATTTT. This translates into CASSPQAFTGVGENTIYF. The variable domain in full, completed from reference TRBV18 and TRBJ1-3, reads NAGVMQNPRHLVRRRGQEARLRCSPMKGHSHVYWYRQLPEEGLKFMVYLQKENIIDESGMPKERFSAEFPKEGPSILRIQQVVRGDSAAYFCASSPQAFTGVGENTIYFGEGSWLTVV.

Only one count was recorded for this clone. This chain joins TRBV6-1 and TRBJ1-3, with a possible D match to TRBD1 (5 bases). This CDR3 has 13 amino acids. Germline CDR1 reads MNHNS; CDR2 reads SASEGT. Deletions cut 1 base from V and 4 bases from J, with 5 bases between. The CDR3 loop is CASSEDRGNTIYF. The CDR3 DNA is TGTGCCAGCAGTGAAGACAGGGGAAACACCATATATTTT.

The chain employs TRBV28 and TRBJ1-3; D not resolved. The CDR3 contains 17 residues. V lost 3 bases, J lost 0 bases, and 15 bases lay in between. CDR1 is MDHEN and CDR2 is SYDVKM in the germline V gene. The CDR3 nucleotides read TGTGCCAGCAGTTTCCTTTCCGGAGGCGCCTCTGGAAACACCATATATTTT. Its translation: CASSFLSGGASGNTIYF.

CDR3 bases: TGTGCCAGCAGAACAGGGGGCCGATGGCAGTACTTC. Translated, it gives CASRTGGRWQYF. The rearrangement joins TRBV2 to TRBJ2-7; 9 bases map to TRBD1. V gave up 6 bases and J gave up 9 bases; unmatched junction bases: 6. The CDR3 consists of 12 residues. From germline, CDR1 is SNHLY and CDR2 FYNNEI.

This clone was recorded only once. The gene calls are TRBV16 and TRBJ2-1, with TRBD1 as a possible D gene (6 bases). Looked up from germline, CDR1 is KGHSY and CDR2 is FQNENV. Trimming stripped 3 bases from V and 5 bases from J, with 17 bases between. This CDR3 comprises 16 residues. CDR3 DNA: TGTGCCAGCAGCCAGGTCCAAAAGGGGGTTGACAATGAGCAGTTCTTC. Translation: CASSQVQKGVDNEQFF.

This clone is a singleton in its sample. J is TRBJ1-1 and V is TRBV14; unclear D gene. Trimming removed 4 bases at V and 4 bases at J, with 13 bases between. This CDR3 is 14 amino acids long. In germline, CDR1 is SGHDN, CDR2 FVKESK. CDR3 protein: CASSPEMRGTEAFF. The DNA for the CDR3 is TGTGCCAGCAGCCCCGAAATGAGAGGCACTGAAGCTTTCTTT.

The chain recombines TRBV4-1 with TRBJ1-3; D is unresolved. CDR1 and CDR2 from the germline V gene are MGHRA and YSYEKL. This CDR3 comprises 16 residues. Trimming stripped 4 bases from V and 4 bases from J, with 17 bases between. CDR3: CASSPEGSGVGNTIYF. The CDR3 region has the DNA TGCGCCAGCAGCCCCGAGGGCTCGGGAGTCGGAAACACCATATATTTT.

This chain joins TRBV6-5 and TRBJ1-5, with 8 bases fitting TRBD1. There are 15 residues in the CDR3. Germline V gene data show CDR1 as MNHEY and CDR2 as SVGAGI. V dropped 6 bases and J dropped 4; count of bases not matched to a gene: 8. The CDR3 spells CASRSDRGGNQPQHF. The CDR3 DNA is TGTGCCAGCAGATCAGACAGGGGTGGTAATCAGCCCCAGCATTTT.

The chain combines TRBV28 with TRBJ2-1; possible D gene TRBD1, 5 bases. V was cut by 4 bases and J by 7 bases, with 11 bases left in between. The CDR3 is 13 amino acids. Germline V gives CDR1 MDHEN, CDR2 SYDVKM. The DNA for the CDR3 is TGTGCCAGCAGTTCCACACAGGTGAATGAGCAGTTCTTC. This translates into CASSSTQVNEQFF.

A few counts support this clone. The chain carries TRBV30 and TRBJ1-3, with a possible D match to TRBD1 (6 bases). Germline-derived CDR1 and CDR2 are GTSNPN and SVGIG (reference sequence). With 2 bases removed from V and 0 bases from J, the gap between germline ends came to 23 bases. CDR3 length equals 19 residues. CDR3 in DNA: TGTGCCTGGAGTTCCCCCAATCGCTGGACAGCATTCTCTGGAAACACCATATATTTT. Translating gives CAWSSPNRWTAFSGNTIYF.

This rearrangement joins TRBV18 to TRBJ2-1; 9 bases match TRBD1. The CDR3 has 12 residues. With 2 bases clipped from V and 15 bases from J, the junction kept 5 bases outside the gene matches. Germline V gives CDR1 KGHSH, CDR2 LQKENI. In nucleotides, the CDR3 is TGTGCCAGCTCACCAAATCCGGGACAGGGGTTCTTC. Its translation is CASSPNPGQGFF.

V is TRBV6-5 and J is TRBJ1-5; 8 bases align to TRBD1. The CDR3 sequence is 13 residues long. Looked up from germline, CDR1 is MNHEY and CDR2 is SVGAGI. Losses at the gene ends were 7 bases for V and 7 bases for J; bases not matched to a gene: 6. The CDR3 region is CASTPTGEQPQHF. The CDR3 nucleotides read TGTGCCAGCACCCCGACAGGGGAGCAGCCCCAGCATTTT.

This rearrangement joins TRBV18 to TRBJ1-3; D is possibly TRBD1 (6 bases). Germline V gives CDR1 KGHSH, CDR2 LQKENI. The CDR3 is 13 amino acids. V lost 4 bases to trimming and J lost 6 bases, with 10 bases between them. CDR3 nucleotides: TGTGCCAGCTCACTGGACAGACTAAACACCATATATTTT. Protein product: CASSLDRLNTIYF.

This clone showed up just a few times. The V call is TRBV6-5, the J call TRBJ1-5; weak D call: TRBD1 (5 bases). The CDR3 is 15 amino acids. Germline assignment: CDR1 MNHEY and CDR2 SVGAGI. V lost 8 bases, J lost 2 bases, and 16 bases lay in between. The CDR3: CASLTGQFGNQPQHF. CDR3 nucleotide sequence: TGTGCCAGCCTAACAGGTCAGTTTGGCAATCAGCCCCAGCATTTT.

This clone appeared once. The V call is TRBV18, the J call TRBJ1-1; a possible D gene is TRBD1 (5 bases). The germline gives CDR1 KGHSH, CDR2 LQKENI. This CDR3 region has 13 residues. V lost 2 bases, J lost 3 bases, and 7 bases lay in between. Here the CDR3 reads CASSPGAYTEAFF. CDR3 coding DNA: TGTGCCAGCTCACCAGGGGCTTACACTGAAGCTTTCTTT.

This clone appeared many times. The chain joins TRBV6-1 to TRBJ1-1, with 7 bases that match TRBD1. Germline assignment: CDR1 MNHNS and CDR2 SASEGT. V was clipped by 1 base and J by 8 bases; unmatched bases: 4. The CDR3 has 13 amino acids. CDR3 sequence reads: CASSEVGQREAFF. The CDR3, as DNA: TGTGCCAGCAGTGAAGTGGGACAGAGGGAAGCTTTCTTT.

This clone has just one count. The gene calls are TRBV6-1 and TRBJ2-2; possibly TRBD1 for D (6 bases). This CDR3 is built from 14 residues. V dropped 2 bases and J dropped 6 bases, with 10 bases sitting between them. The germline CDR1 and CDR2 sequences are MNHNS and SASEGT. CDR3 amino acids: CASSELGGAGELFF. CDR3 bases: TGTGCCAGCAGTGAATTAGGGGGAGCCGGGGAGCTGTTTTTT.

The chain has TRBV18 and TRBJ1-3, with D hard to call. Trimming pared 3 bases from V and 7 bases from J, leaving 4 bases between. Per germline, CDR1 KGHSH and CDR2 LQKENI. The CDR3 is made up of 11 amino acids. CDR3 nucleotide sequence: TGTGCCAGCTCACCGGAGAACACCATATATTTT. Its translation: CASSPENTIYF.

This chain's CDR3 is CASEGHPYGYTF. As DNA, the CDR3 is TGTGCCAGCGAGGGACACCCTTATGGCTACACCTTC. The chain recombines TRBV19 with TRBJ1-2, with a weak D call TRBD1 (6 bases). The CDR3 is 12 residues long. CDR1 is LNHDA, CDR2 SQIVND, per germline (reference sequence). Between the trimmed V and J ends, which lost 9 bases and 5 bases, there was a span of 13 bases.

The chain uses TRBV7-2 and TRBJ2-4; 8 bases align to TRBD1. Germline V gives CDR1 SGHTA, CDR2 FQGNSA. CDR3 length: 15 amino acids. The V and J ends lost 8 bases and 6 bases, in that order; junction bases with no gene match: 12. The CDR3 DNA reads as TGTGCCAGCTCCGGCTCAGGGGGCGTAGGAAACATTCAGTACTTC. It encodes CASSGSGGVGNIQYF. Based on the CDR3 plus reference TRBV7-2 and TRBJ2-4, the full variable domain is GAGVSQSPSNKVTEKGKDVELRCDPISGHTALYWYRQSLGQGLEFLIYFQGNSAPDKSGLPSDRFSAERTGGSVSTLTIQRTQQEDSAVYLCASSGSGGVGNIQYFGAGTRLSVL.

The V call is TRBV5-1, the J call TRBJ2-7; 7 bases match TRBD2. The CDR3 has 15 residues. From germline, CDR1 is SGHRS and CDR2 YFSETQ. The J segment lost 5 bases and the V segment lost 0 bases, leaving 8 bases of the junction unmatched. The CDR3 spells CASSLVSREMDEQYF. CDR3 bases: TGCGCCAGCAGCTTGGTCTCGCGGGAGATGGACGAGCAGTACTTC.